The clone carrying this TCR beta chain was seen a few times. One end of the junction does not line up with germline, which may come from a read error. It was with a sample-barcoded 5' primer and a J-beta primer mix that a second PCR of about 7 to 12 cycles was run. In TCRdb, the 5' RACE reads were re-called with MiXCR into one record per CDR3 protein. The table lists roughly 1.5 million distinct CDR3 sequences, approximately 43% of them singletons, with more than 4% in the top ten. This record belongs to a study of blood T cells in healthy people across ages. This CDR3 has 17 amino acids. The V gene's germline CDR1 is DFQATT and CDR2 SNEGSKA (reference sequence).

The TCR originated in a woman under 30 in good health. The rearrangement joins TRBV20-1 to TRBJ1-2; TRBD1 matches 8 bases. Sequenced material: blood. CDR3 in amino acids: CSARLTPGQEKAYGYTF. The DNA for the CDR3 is TGTAGTGCTAGACTTACACCGGGACAGGAAAAAGCCTATGGCTACACCTTC.